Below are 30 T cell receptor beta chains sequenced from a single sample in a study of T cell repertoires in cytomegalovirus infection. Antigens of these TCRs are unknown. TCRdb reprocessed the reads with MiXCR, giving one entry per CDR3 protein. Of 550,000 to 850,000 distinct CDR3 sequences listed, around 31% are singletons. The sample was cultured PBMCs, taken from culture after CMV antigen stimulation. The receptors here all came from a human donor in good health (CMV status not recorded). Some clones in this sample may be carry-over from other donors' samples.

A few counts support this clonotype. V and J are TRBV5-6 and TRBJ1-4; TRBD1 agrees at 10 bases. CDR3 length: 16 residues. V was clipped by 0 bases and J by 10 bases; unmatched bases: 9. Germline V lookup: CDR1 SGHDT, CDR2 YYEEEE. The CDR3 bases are TGTGCCAGCAGCTTGGCTGCGGGACAGGGGCCTCGAAAACTGTTTTTT. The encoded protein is CASSLAAGQGPRKLFF.

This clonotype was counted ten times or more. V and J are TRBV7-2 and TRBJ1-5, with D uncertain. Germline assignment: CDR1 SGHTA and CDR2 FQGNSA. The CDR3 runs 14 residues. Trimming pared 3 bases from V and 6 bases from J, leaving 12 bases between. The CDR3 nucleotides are TGTGCCAGCAGCTTTCTTCCTGTTCGTCAGCCCCAGCATTTT. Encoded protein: CASSFLPVRQPQHF.

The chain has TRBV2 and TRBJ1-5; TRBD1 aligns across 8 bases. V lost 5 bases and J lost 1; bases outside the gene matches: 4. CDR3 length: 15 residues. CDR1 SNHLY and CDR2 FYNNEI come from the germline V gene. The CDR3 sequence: CASSPDRGSNQPQHF. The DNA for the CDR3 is TGTGCCAGCAGTCCCGACAGGGGAAGCAATCAGCCCCAGCATTTT.

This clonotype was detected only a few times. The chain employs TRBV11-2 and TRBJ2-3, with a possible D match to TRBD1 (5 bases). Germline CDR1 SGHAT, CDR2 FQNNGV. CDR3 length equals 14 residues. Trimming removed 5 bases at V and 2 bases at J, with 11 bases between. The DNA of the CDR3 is TGTGCCAGCAGCCACAGGCACCACACAGATACGCAGTATTTT. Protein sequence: CASSHRHHTDTQYF.

The CDR3 here is CAINQGGGRNQPQHF. The DNA for the CDR3 is TGTGCCATCAATCAGGGTGGCGGTCGCAATCAGCCCCAGCATTTT. The V gene is TRBV28, the J gene TRBJ1-5; weak D call: TRBD1 (5 bases). Trimming removed 10 bases from V and 2 bases from J, with 18 bases in between. CDR3 length: 15 amino acids. Germline V lookup: CDR1 MDHEN, CDR2 SYDVKM.

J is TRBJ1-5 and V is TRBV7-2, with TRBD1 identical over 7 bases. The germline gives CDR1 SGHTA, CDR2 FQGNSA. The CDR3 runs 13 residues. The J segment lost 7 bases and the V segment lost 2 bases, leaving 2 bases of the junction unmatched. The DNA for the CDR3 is TGTGCCAGCAGCTTACGACAGGGACAGCCCCAGCATTTT. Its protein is CASSLRQGQPQHF. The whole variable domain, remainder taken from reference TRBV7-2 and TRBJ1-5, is GAGVSQSPSNKVTEKGKDVELRCDPISGHTALYWYRQSLGQGLEFLIYFQGNSAPDKSGLPSDRFSAERTGGSVSTLTIQRTQQEDSAVYLCASSLRQGQPQHFGDGTRLSIL.

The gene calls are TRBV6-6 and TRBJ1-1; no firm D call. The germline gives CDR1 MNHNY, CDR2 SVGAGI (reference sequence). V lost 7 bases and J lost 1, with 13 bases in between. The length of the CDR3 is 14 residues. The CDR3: CASTPGLQNTEAFF. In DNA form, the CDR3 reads TGTGCCAGCACTCCGGGCCTACAGAACACTGAAGCTTTCTTT.

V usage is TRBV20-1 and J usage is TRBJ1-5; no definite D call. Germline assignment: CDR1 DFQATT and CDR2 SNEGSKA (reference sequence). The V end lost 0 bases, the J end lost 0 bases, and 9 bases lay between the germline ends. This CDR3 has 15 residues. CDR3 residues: CSARDPGLSNQPQHF. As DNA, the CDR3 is TGCAGTGCTAGAGACCCAGGACTTAGCAATCAGCCCCAGCATTTT.

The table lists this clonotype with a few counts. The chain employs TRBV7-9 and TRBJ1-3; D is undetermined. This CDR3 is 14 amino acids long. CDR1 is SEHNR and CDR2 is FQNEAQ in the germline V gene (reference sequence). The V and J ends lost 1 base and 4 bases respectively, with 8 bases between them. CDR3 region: CASSLVSAGNTIYF. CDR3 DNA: TGTGCCAGCAGCTTAGTTTCAGCGGGAAACACCATATATTTT.

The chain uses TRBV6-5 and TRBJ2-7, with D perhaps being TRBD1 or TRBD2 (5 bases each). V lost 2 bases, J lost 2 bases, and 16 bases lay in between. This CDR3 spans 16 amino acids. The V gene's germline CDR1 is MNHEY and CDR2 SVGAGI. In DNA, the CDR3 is TGTGCCAGCAGTTACGACCGGGGCAGACTAACCTACGAGCAGTACTTC. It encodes CASSYDRGRLTYEQYF.

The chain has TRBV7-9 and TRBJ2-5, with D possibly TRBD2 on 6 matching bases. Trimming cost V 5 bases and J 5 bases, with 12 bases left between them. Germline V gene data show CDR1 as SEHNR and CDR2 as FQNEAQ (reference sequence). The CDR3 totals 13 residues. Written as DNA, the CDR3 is TGTGCCAGCAGCCGGCCGGCGGGGGAGACCCAGTACTTC. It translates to CASSRPAGETQYF.

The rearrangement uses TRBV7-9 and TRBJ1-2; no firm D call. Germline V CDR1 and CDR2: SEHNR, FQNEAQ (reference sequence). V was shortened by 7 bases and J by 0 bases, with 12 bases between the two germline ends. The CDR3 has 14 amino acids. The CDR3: CASIPSVTNYGYTF. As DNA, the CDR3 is TGTGCCAGCATCCCATCGGTTACTAACTATGGCTACACCTTC.

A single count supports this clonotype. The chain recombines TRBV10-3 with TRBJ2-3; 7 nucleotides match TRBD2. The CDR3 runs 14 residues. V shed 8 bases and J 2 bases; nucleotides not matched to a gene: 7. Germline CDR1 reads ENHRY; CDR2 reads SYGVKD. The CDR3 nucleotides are TGTGCCATCGCGGGAGCAGAACCCACAGATACGCAGTATTTT. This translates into CAIAGAEPTDTQYF.

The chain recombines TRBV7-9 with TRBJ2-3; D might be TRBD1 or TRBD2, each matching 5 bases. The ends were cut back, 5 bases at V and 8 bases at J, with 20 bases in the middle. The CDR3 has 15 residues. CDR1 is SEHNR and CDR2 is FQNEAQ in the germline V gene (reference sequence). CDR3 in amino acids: CASSLPGGGLITQYF. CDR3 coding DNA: TGTGCCAGCAGCCTCCCCGGTGGGGGTCTCATTACGCAGTATTTT.

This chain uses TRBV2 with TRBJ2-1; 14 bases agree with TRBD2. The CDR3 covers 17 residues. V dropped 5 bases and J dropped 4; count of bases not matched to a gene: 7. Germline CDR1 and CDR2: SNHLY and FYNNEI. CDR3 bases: TGTGCCAGCAGTTCGACTAGCGGGGGGGGAGGGTACAATGAGCAGTTCTTC. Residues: CASSSTSGGGGYNEQFF.

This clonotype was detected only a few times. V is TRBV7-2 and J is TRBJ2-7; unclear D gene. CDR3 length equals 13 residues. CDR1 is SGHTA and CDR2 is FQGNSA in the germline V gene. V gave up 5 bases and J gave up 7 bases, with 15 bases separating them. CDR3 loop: CASSLELSDEQYF. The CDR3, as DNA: TGTGCCAGCAGCCTGGAATTAAGTGATGAGCAGTACTTC.

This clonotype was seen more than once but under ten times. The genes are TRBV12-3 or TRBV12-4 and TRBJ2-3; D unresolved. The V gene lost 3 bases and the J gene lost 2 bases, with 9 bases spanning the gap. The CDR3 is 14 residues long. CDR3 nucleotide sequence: TGTGCCAGCAGTTTTTTGGACGACACAGATACGCAGTATTTT. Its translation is CASSFLDDTDTQYF.

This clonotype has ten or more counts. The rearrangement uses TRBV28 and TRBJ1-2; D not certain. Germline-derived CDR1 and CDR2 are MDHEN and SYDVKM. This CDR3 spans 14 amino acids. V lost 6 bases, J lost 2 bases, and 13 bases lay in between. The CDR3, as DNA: TGTGCCAGCAGCTTAGTAGGTGTCAACTATGGCTACACCTTC. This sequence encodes CASSLVGVNYGYTF.

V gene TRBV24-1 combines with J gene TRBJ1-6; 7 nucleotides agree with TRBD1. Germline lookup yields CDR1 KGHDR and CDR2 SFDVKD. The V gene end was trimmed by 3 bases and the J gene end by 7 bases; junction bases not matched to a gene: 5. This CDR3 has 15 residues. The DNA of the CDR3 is TGTGCCACCAGTGATGGGACAGCGATAAATTCACCCCTCCACTTT. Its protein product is CATSDGTAINSPLHF.

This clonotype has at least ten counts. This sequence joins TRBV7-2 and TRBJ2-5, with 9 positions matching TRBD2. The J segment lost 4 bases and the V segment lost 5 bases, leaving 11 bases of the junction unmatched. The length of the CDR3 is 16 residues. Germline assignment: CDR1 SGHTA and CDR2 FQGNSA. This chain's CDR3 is CASSQVAGARGETQYF. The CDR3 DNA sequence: TGTGCCAGCAGCCAAGTAGCGGGAGCACGGGGAGAGACCCAGTACTTC.

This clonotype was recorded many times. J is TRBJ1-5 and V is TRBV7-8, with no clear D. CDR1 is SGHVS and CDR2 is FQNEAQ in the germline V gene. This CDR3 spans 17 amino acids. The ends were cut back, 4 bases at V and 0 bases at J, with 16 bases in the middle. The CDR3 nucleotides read TGTGCCAGCAGCTCAGATACCGGCCCAAATAGCAATCAGCCCCAGCATTTT. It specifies CASSSDTGPNSNQPQHF.

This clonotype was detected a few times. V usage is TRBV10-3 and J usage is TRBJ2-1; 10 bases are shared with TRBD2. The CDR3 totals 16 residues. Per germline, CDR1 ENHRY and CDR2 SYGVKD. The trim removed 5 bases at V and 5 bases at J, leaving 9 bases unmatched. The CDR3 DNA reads TGTGCCATCAGTCCCAACCCGGGACTAGCGAACAATGAGCAGTTCTTC. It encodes CAISPNPGLANNEQFF.

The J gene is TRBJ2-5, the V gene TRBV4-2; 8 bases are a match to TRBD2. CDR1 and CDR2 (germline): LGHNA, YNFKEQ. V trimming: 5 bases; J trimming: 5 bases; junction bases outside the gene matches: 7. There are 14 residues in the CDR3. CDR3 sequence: CASSTLAGTETQYF. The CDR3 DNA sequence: TGTGCCAGCAGCACTTTAGCGGGGACTGAGACCCAGTACTTC.

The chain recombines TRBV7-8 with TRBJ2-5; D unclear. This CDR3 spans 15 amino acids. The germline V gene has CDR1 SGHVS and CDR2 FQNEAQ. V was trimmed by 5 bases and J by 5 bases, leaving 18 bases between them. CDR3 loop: CASSHPPLGWETQYF. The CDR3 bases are TGTGCCAGCAGCCACCCCCCCTTGGGATGGGAGACCCAGTACTTC.

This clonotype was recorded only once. The CDR3 DNA reads TGCAGTGCTAGTTGGGGGGGGGACAGGGGGATCTACGAGCAGTACTTC. Translated: CSASWGGDRGIYEQYF. The genes are TRBV20-1 and TRBJ2-7; TRBD1 matches 11 bases. Germline CDR1 reads DFQATT; CDR2 reads SNEGSKA (reference sequence). V lost 3 bases, J lost 3 bases, and 10 bases stayed unmatched. CDR3 length: 16 amino acids.

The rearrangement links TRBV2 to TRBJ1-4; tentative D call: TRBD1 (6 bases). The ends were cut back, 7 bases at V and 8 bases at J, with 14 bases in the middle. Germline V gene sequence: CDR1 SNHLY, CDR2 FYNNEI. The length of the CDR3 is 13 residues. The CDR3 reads CASMRGHLEKLFF. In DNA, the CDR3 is TGTGCCAGCATGAGGGGACACTTGGAAAAACTGTTTTTT.

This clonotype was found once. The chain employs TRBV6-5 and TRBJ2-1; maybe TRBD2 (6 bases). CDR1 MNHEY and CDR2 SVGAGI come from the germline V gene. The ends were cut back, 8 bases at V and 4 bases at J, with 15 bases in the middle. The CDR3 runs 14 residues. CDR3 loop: CASYRSGVYNEQFF. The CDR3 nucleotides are TGTGCCAGCTACAGGTCGGGGGTTTACAATGAGCAGTTCTTC.

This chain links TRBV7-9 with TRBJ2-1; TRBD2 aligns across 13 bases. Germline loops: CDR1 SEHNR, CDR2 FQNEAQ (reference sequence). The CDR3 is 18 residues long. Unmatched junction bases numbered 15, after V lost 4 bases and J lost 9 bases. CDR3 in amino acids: CASSSGTSGKVVRFEQFF. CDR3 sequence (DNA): TGTGCCAGCAGCTCCGGGACTAGCGGGAAGGTGGTTCGGTTTGAGCAGTTCTTC.

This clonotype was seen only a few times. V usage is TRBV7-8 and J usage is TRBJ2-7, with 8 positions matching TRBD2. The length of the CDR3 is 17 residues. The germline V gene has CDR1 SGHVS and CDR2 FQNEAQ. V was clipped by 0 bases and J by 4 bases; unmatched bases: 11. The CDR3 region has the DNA TGTGCCAGCAGCTTAGCGCCTAGGGGCGGGGGGCAGTACGAGCAGTACTTC. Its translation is CASSLAPRGGGQYEQYF.

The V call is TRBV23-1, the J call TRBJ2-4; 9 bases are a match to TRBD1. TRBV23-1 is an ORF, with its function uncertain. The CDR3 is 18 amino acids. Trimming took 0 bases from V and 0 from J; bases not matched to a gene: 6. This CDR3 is CASSQSWTGDIAKNIQYF. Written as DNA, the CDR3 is TGCGCCAGCAGTCAATCCTGGACAGGGGATATAGCCAAAAACATTCAGTACTTC.